These 25 T cell receptor beta chains came from one sample sequenced in a study of beta chain features in type 1 diabetes. What these receptors recognize is not known. The whole isolated RNA underwent reverse transcription, so sequencing captured expressed TCRB transcripts. Sequencing used immunoSEQ multiplex PCR; TCRdb keeps in-frame clones, though not all of them. This sample yields about 41,000 clones, of which 65% to 70% are seen a single time; 1.5% to 2% belongs to the top ten. Points from the study as a whole: TCRB CDR3 length was moderately but significantly reduced in all four CD4+ subsets of Type 1 diabetes patients.

Sequencing was performed on Tregs from blood. The receptors come from a man aged 25 to 40 with type 1 diabetes. Some clones in this sample may be carry-over from other donors' samples.

This rearrangement joins TRBV28 to TRBJ2-4; 10 nucleotides match TRBD1. The length of the CDR3 is 16 residues. Trimming cost V 5 bases and J 4 bases; bases outside gene matches: 8. The germline V gene encodes CDR1 MDHEN and CDR2 SYDVKM. As DNA, the CDR3 is TGTGCCAGCAGTCCGGGACAGGGGAGGGGGAAAAACATTCAGTACTTC. Translated, it gives CASSPGQGRGKNIQYF. The variable domain in full, completed from reference TRBV28 and TRBJ2-4, reads DVKVTQSSRYLVKRTGEKVFLECVQDMDHENMFWYRQDPGLGLRLIYFSYDVKMKEKGDIPEGYSVSREKKERFSLILESASTNQTSMYLCASSPGQGRGKNIQYFGAGTRLSVL.

The V gene is TRBV7-3, the J gene TRBJ1-1; 8 bases line up with TRBD1. The CDR3 consists of 14 residues. Germline trimming cut 4 bases from V and 3 bases from J; bases unmatched to any gene: 4. CDR1 is SGHTA and CDR2 is FQGTGA in the germline V gene. The CDR3 DNA is TGTGCCAGCAGCTCTACAGGGGGAGACACTGAAGCTTTCTTT. This gives the protein CASSSTGGDTEAFF.

The CDR3 DNA is TGTGCCAGCAGTCTACCCCAGCGGGGGGGCCTTCCGGAGACCCAGTACTTC. Translation: CASSLPQRGGLPETQYF. This chain connects TRBV2 to TRBJ2-5, with 10 bases fitting TRBD2. The CDR3 runs to 17 residues. Germline V gives CDR1 SNHLY, CDR2 FYNNEI. V was clipped by 5 bases and J by 5 bases; unmatched bases: 14.

The chain couples TRBV19 to TRBJ1-1; D call uncertain. From germline, CDR1 is LNHDA and CDR2 SQIVND (reference sequence). With 0 bases removed from V and 8 bases from J, the gap between germline ends came to 7 bases. The CDR3 spans 12 residues. The CDR3 DNA sequence: TGTGCCAGTAGTATAGATCAGGCAGAAGCTTTCTTT. It yields the protein CASSIDQAEAFF.

This clone was recorded a few times. V and J are TRBV5-4 and TRBJ2-7, with TRBD1 matching over 10 bases. Germline V gene lookup returns CDR1 SGHNT and CDR2 YYREEE (reference sequence). The CDR3 is 15 amino acids. J was trimmed by 3 bases and V by 0 bases; bases with no gene match: 3. CDR3 sequence reads: CASSLAWTGGYEQYF. CDR3 coding DNA: TGTGCCAGCAGCTTGGCCTGGACAGGGGGCTACGAGCAGTACTTC.

The chain recombines TRBV5-1 with TRBJ2-1, with D possibly matching TRBD2 (6 bases). This CDR3 comprises 17 residues. Germline CDR1 reads SGHRS; CDR2 reads YFSETQ. Trimming removed 0 bases from V and 1 base from J, with 14 bases in between. The CDR3 protein is CASSLGSGGSSYNEQFF. As DNA, the CDR3 is TGCGCCAGCAGCTTGGGTAGTGGGGGGTCTTCCTACAATGAGCAGTTCTTC.

The chain combines TRBV7-2 with TRBJ2-3; D possibly corresponds to TRBD1 (6 bases). CDR1 SGHTA and CDR2 FQGNSA come from the germline V gene. Trimming took 1 base from V and 7 from J, leaving 15 bases between them. The CDR3 extends over 15 amino acids. The chain's CDR3 is CASSLVPDSSYTQYF. In DNA form, the CDR3 reads TGTGCCAGCAGCTTAGTTCCGGACAGCTCATATACGCAGTATTTT.

V and J are TRBV30 and TRBJ1-2; 7 bases are a match to TRBD1. Per germline, CDR1 GTSNPN and CDR2 SVGIG (reference sequence). The CDR3 consists of 14 residues. V was pared by 3 bases and J by 8 bases, with 12 bases of the junction left unmatched. The CDR3 region is CAWSQGVRTIGYTF. CDR3 nucleotide sequence: TGTGCCTGGAGCCAGGGGGTTCGGACTATCGGCTACACCTTC.

V is TRBV10-3 and J is TRBJ1-4; D might be TRBD1 (6 bases). The CDR3 loop spans 13 amino acids. Germline CDR1 and CDR2: ENHRY and SYGVKD. With 6 bases removed from V and 4 bases from J, the gap between germline ends came to 9 bases. The CDR3, as DNA: TGTGCCATCAGGGCAGGGGATAATGAAAAACTGTTTTTT. The encoded protein is CAIRAGDNEKLFF.

This clone was recorded once. This chain uses TRBV6-6 with TRBJ2-1; TRBD2 matches at 8 bases. Germline CDR1 reads MNHNY; CDR2 reads SVGAGI (reference sequence). V lost 6 bases to trimming and J lost 9 bases; unmatched junction nucleotides: 7. The CDR3 is 13 residues long. CDR3 nucleotide sequence: TGTGCCAGCAGATCCGGGGGGGCTGGTGAGCAGTTCTTC. This codes for CASRSGGAGEQFF.

The V gene is TRBV27, the J gene TRBJ1-6; a weak D match, TRBD1 (6 bases). V lost 3 bases and J 12 bases, leaving 21 bases between the germline ends. In germline, CDR1 is MNHEY, CDR2 SMNVEV (reference sequence). There are 16 residues in the CDR3. The CDR3 region has the DNA TGTGCCAGCAGTTTTAGTGAGGACAGAAAGGCCCGACCCCTCCACTTT. As protein: CASSFSEDRKARPLHF.

This chain uses TRBV29-1 with TRBJ2-7, with TRBD1 as a possible D gene (6 bases). Deletions cut 3 bases from V and 5 bases from J, with 14 bases between. The V gene's germline CDR1 is SQVTM and CDR2 ANQGSEA. This CDR3 has 13 amino acids. Written as DNA, the CDR3 is TGCAGCGTTGAGAGGACCGCAGGGGACGAGCAGTACTTC. The encoded protein is CSVERTAGDEQYF.

V usage is TRBV2 and J usage is TRBJ2-1; 16 bases line up with TRBD2. Germline CDR1 reads SNHLY; CDR2 reads FYNNEI. V shed 6 bases, J shed 9 bases, and the junction held 8 bases outside the gene matches. The CDR3 loop spans 16 amino acids. CDR3 nucleotide sequence: TGTGCCAGCAGCGCCGGGACTAGCGGGGGGGCGGGTGAGCAGTTCTTC. Its protein product is CASSAGTSGGAGEQFF.

This clone was seen more than once but under ten times. The CDR3 loop is CASSPGGLQPQHF. CDR3 DNA sequence: TGTGCCAGCAGTCCAGGGGGCCTTCAGCCCCAGCATTTT. V is TRBV6-6 and J is TRBJ1-5; 8 bases are shared with TRBD1. CDR1 is MNHNY and CDR2 is SVGAGI in the germline V gene (reference sequence). CDR3 size: 13 residues. With 5 bases clipped from V and 6 bases from J, the junction kept 3 bases outside the gene matches.

The rearrangement joins TRBV5-5 to TRBJ1-2, with D possibly TRBD1 on 6 matching bases. This CDR3 comprises 14 residues. Germline assignment: CDR1 SGHKS and CDR2 YYEKEE (reference sequence). V was cut by 3 bases and J by 7 bases, with 16 bases left in between. CDR3 bases: TGTGCCAGCAGCTCCCCGGGGACATTTTCTGGCTACACCTTC. Translating gives CASSSPGTFSGYTF.

V is TRBV5-1 and J is TRBJ2-7; maybe TRBD1 (5 bases). Trimming took 0 bases from V and 4 from J, leaving 11 bases between them. Germline loops: CDR1 SGHRS, CDR2 YFSETQ. The CDR3 totals 14 residues. The DNA of the CDR3 is TGCGCCAGCAGCTTGGTGGCAGGGCGTTACGAGCAGTACTTC. Protein: CASSLVAGRYEQYF.

The chain joins TRBV6-6 to TRBJ2-7; D not resolved. Germline V gene data show CDR1 as MNHNY and CDR2 as SVGAGI (reference sequence). Trimming shortened V by 6 bases and J by 1 base, and 4 bases separated the two germline ends. CDR3 length: 11 amino acids. For the CDR3, the DNA is TGTGCCAGCAGCCCTTCCTACGAGCAGTACTTC. Translating it yields CASSPSYEQYF.

The V call is TRBV5-4, the J call TRBJ1-2; 8 positions match TRBD1. CDR3 length: 14 residues. Germline V CDR1 and CDR2: SGHNT, YYREEE (reference sequence). The junction had 5 bases not matched to a gene; V was cut back by 3 bases and J by 4 bases. In DNA, the CDR3 is TGTGCCAGCAGCTACTGGGACAGGCTCTATGGCTACACCTTC. This sequence encodes CASSYWDRLYGYTF.

This clone was counted between two and nine times. The V gene is TRBV19, the J gene TRBJ2-7; 11 bases align to TRBD2. CDR1 is LNHDA and CDR2 is SQIVND in the germline V gene (reference sequence). J gave up 1 base and V 8 bases, and 7 bases lay outside the gene matches. The CDR3 is 15 amino acids. The CDR3 DNA sequence: TGTGCCAGTTCGATTACTAGCGGGGGATCCTACGAGCAGTACTTC. This translates into CASSITSGGSYEQYF. The full variable domain, its missing parts supplied by reference TRBV19 and TRBJ2-7, is DGGITQSPKYLFRKEGQNVTLSCEQNLNHDAMYWYRQDPGQGLRLIYYSQIVNDFQKGDIAEGYSVSREKKESFPLTVTSAQKNPTAFYLCASSITSGGSYEQYFGPGTRLTVT.

This sequence joins TRBV28 and TRBJ2-5; perhaps TRBD2 as D (6 bases). TRBJ2-7 matches the DNA end more closely, so the J call is doubtful. CDR3 length: 15 amino acids. The germline gives CDR1 MDHEN, CDR2 SYDVKM. The CDR3 DNA reads TGTGCCACCTCCCTTAGTGGGAGGAAGGGCTCCGAGCAGTACTTC. It translates to CATSLSGRKGSEQYF.

The rearrangement joins TRBV18 to TRBJ2-7; a weak D match, TRBD2 (5 bases). The CDR3 sequence is 12 residues long. Trimming took 3 bases from V and 7 from J, leaving 10 bases between them. In germline, CDR1 is KGHSH, CDR2 LQKENI. The CDR3 sequence is CASSPEVGEQYF. The CDR3 DNA is TGTGCCAGCTCACCGGAGGTCGGGGAGCAGTACTTC.

V usage is TRBV27 and J usage is TRBJ2-2; 9 bases agree with TRBD2. The germline CDR1 and CDR2 sequences are MNHEY and SMNVEV (reference sequence). This CDR3 is 16 amino acids long. V shed 3 bases and J 7 bases; nucleotides not matched to a gene: 9. This chain's CDR3 is CASSFPSGGTFGELFF. CDR3 DNA sequence: TGTGCCAGCAGTTTCCCCAGCGGGGGGACCTTCGGGGAGCTGTTTTTT.

This clone was counted once. The chain uses TRBV18 and TRBJ2-5; D call uncertain. TRBJ2-7 matches the DNA end more closely, so the J call is doubtful. Germline-derived CDR1 and CDR2 are KGHSH and LQKENI. The CDR3 sequence is 14 residues long. The CDR3 DNA sequence: TGTGCCAGCTCACCCGTTGCAAGTGCCTACGAGCAGTACTTC. This encodes CASSPVASAYEQYF.

This clone appeared a single time. This chain uses TRBV5-6 with TRBJ1-2; the match to TRBD1 covers 8 bases. The germline V gene encodes CDR1 SGHDT and CDR2 YYEEEE. V lost 1 base to trimming and J lost 10 bases; unmatched junction nucleotides: 12. This CDR3 comprises 15 residues. The CDR3 protein is CASSLPGGAFYFYTF. In nucleotides, the CDR3 is TGTGCCAGCAGCTTGCCAGGGGGCGCTTTTTATTTCTACACCTTC.

This clone was found a few times. This chain links TRBV7-3 with TRBJ2-2; 8 bases align to TRBD1. The length of the CDR3 is 14 residues. V lost 6 bases and J lost 7; bases outside the gene matches: 7. Germline CDR1 is SGHTA and CDR2 is FQGTGA. CDR3: CASRPGGAGGELFF. CDR3 nucleotides: TGTGCCAGCAGACCAGGGGGCGCGGGCGGGGAGCTGTTTTTT.